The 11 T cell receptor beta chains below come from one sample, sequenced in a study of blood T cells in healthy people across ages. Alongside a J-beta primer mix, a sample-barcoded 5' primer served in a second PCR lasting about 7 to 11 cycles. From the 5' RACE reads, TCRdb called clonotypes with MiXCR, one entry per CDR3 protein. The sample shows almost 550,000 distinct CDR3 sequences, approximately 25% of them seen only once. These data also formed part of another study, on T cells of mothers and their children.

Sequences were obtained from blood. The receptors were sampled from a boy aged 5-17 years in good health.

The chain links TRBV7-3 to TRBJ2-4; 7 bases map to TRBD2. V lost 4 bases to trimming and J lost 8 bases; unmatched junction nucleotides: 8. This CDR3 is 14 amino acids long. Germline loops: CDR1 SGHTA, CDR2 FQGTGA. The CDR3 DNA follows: TGTGCCAGCAGCTCGGGGGGAGGGCGGGACATTCAGTACTTC. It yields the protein CASSSGGGRDIQYF.

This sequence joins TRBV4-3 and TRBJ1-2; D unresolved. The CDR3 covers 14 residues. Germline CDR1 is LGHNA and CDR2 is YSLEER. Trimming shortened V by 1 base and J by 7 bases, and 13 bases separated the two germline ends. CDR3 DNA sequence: TGCGCCAGCAGCCAAGCAGGAGAATTCACTGGCTACACCTTC. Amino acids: CASSQAGEFTGYTF.

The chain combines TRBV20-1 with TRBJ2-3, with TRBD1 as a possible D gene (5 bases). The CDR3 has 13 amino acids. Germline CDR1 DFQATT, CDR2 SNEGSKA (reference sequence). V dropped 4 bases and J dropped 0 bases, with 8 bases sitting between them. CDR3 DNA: TGCAGTGCTAACAAGGGGAGCACAGATACGCAGTATTTT. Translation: CSANKGSTDTQYF.

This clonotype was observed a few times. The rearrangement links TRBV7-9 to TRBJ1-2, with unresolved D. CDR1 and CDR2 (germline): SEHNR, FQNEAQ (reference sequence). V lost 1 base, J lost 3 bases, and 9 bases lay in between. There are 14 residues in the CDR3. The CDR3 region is CASSLGVDDYGYTF. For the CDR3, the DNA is TGTGCCAGCAGCTTAGGCGTGGATGACTATGGCTACACCTTC.

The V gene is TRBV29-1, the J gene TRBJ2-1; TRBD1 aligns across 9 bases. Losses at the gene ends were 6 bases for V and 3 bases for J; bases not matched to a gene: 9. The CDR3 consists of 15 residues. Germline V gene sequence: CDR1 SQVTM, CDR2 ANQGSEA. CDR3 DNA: TGCAGCGTGTCTGGGGACAGGGAATTCTACAATGAGCAGTTCTTC. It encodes CSVSGDREFYNEQFF.

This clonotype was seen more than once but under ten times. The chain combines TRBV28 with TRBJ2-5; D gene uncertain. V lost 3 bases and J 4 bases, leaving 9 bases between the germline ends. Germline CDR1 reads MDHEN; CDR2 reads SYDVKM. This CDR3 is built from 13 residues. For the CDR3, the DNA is TGTGCCAGCAGTTTGTGGGCCGCAGAGACCCAGTACTTC. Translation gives CASSLWAAETQYF.

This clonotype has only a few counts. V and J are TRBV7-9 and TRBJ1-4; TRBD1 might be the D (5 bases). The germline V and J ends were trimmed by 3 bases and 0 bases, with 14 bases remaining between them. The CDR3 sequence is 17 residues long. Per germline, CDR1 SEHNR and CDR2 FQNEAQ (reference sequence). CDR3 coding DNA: TGTGCCAGCAGCTTTACTCTCGACAGCGCAACTAATGAAAAACTGTTTTTT. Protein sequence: CASSFTLDSATNEKLFF.

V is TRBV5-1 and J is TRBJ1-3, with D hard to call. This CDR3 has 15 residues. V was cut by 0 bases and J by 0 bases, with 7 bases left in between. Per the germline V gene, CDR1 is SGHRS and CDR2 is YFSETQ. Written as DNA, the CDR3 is TGCGCCAGCAGCTTGGGGGGAGCCTCTGGAAACACCATATATTTT. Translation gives CASSLGGASGNTIYF.

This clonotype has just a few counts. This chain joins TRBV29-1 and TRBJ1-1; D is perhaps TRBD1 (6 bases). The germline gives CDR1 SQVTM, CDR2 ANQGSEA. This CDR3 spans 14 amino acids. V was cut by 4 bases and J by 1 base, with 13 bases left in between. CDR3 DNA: TGCAGCGTTGTAGGGACACATAGGAACACTGAAGCTTTCTTT. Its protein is CSVVGTHRNTEAFF. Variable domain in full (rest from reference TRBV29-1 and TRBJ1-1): SAVISQKPSRDICQRGTSLTIQCQVDSQVTMMFWYRQQPGQSLTLIATANQGSEATYESGFVIDKFPISRPNLTFSTLTVSNMSPEDSSIYLCSVVGTHRNTEAFFGQGTRLTVV.

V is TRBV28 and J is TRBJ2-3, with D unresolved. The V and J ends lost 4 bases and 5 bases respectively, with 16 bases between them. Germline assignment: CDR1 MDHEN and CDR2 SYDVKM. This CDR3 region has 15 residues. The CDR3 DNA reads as TGTGCCAGCAGTTCTACGACACGACCAGGAGATACGCAGTATTTT. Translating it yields CASSSTTRPGDTQYF.

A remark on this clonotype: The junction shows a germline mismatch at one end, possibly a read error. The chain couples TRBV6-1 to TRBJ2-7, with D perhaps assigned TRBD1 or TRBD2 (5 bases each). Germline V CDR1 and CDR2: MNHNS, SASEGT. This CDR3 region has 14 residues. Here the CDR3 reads CACSEASYGAEQYF. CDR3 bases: TGTGCCTGCAGTGAAGCGTCTTACGGGGCCGAGCAGTACTTC.